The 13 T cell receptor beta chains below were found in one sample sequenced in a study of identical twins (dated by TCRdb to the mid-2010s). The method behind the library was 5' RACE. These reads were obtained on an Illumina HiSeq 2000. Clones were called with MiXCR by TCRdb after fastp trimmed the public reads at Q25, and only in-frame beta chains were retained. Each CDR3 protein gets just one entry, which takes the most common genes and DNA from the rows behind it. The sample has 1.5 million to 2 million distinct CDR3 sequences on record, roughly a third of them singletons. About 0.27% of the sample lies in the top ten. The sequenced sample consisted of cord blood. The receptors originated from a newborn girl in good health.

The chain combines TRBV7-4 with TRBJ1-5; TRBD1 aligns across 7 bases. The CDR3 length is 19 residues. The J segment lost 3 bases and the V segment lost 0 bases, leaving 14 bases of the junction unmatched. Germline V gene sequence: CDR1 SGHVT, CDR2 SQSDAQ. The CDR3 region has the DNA TGTGCCAGCAGCTTAGCGCTAAGTCCCAAGGACAGGTTCAATCAGCCCCAGCATTTT. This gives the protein CASSLALSPKDRFNQPQHF.

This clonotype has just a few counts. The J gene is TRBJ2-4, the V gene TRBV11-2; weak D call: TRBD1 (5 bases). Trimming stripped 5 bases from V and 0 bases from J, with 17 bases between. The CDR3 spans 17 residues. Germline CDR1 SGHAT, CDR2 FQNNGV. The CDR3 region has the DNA TGTGCCAGCAGCCTAATTGGACATTCACTAGCCAAAAACATTCAGTACTTC. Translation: CASSLIGHSLAKNIQYF.

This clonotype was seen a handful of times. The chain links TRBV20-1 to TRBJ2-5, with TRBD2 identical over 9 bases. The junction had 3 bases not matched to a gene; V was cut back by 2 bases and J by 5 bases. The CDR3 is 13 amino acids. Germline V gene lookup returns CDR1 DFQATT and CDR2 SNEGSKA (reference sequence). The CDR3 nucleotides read TGCAGTGCTAGAATCCTAGCGGGGGAGACCCAGTACTTC. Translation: CSARILAGETQYF.

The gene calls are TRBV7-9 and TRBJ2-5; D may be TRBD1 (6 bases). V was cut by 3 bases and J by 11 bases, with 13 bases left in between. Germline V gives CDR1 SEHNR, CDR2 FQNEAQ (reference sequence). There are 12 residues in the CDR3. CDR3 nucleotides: TGTGCCAGCAGCTTTGGGACAAGAGGGCAGTACTTC. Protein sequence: CASSFGTRGQYF.

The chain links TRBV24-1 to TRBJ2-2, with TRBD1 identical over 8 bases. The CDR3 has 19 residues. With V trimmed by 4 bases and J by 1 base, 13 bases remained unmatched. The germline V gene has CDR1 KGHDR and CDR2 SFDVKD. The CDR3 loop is CATSEPPLGTGGNTGELFF. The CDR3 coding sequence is TGTGCCACCAGTGAACCCCCATTGGGGACAGGTGGGAACACCGGGGAGCTGTTTTTT.

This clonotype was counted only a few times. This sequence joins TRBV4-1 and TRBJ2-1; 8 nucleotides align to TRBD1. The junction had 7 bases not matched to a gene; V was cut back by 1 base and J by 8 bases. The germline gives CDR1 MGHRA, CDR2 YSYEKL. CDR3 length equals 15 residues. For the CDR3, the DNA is TGCGCCAGCAGCCAAGGTCCCAGGGGGCGGGATGAGCAGTTCTTC. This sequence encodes CASSQGPRGRDEQFF.

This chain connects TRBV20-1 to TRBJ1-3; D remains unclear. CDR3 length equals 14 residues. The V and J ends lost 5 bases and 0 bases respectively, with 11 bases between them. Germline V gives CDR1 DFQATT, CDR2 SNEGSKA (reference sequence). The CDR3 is CSALDGDSGNTIYF. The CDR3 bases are TGCAGTGCTTTGGACGGGGACTCTGGAAACACCATATATTTT.

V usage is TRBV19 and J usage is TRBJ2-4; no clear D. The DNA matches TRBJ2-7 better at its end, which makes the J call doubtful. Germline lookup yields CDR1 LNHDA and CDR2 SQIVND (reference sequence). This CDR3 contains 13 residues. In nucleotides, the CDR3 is TGTGCCAGTAGCATCTGGGGTCGGGACGAGCAGTACTTC. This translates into CASSIWGRDEQYF.

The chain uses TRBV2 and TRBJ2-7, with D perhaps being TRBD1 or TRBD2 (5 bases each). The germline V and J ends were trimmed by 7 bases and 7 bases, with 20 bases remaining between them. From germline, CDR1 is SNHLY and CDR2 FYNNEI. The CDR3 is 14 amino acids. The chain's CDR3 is CASKGHGAEGEQYF. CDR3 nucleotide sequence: TGTGCCAGCAAGGGTCACGGCGCCGAGGGGGAGCAGTACTTC.

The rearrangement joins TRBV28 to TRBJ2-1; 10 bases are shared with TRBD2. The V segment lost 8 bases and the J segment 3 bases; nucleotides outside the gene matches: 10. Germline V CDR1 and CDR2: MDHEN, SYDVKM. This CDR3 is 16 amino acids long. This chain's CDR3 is CASPPPRTSGYNEQFF. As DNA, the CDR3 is TGTGCCAGCCCCCCTCCGAGGACTAGCGGCTACAATGAGCAGTTCTTC.

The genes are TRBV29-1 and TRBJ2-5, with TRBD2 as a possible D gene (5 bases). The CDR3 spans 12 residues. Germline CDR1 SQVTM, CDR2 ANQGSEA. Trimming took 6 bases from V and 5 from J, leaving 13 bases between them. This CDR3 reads CSVRTDSETQYF. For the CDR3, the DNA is TGCAGCGTCAGAACGGACTCGGAGACCCAGTACTTC.

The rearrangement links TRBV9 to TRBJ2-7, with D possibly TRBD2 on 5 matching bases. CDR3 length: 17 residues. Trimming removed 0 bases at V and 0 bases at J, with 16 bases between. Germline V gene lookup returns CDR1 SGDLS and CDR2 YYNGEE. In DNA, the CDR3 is TGTGCCAGCAGCGTAGGCGGGTGGGCGGGCGCCTCCTACGAGCAGTACTTC. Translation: CASSVGGWAGASYEQYF.

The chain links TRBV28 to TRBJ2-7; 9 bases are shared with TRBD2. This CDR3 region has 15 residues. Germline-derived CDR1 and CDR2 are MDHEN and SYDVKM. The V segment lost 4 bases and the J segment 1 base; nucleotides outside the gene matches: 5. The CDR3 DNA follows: TGTGCCAGCAGTTCCCGGACTAGCGCATCCTACGAGCAGTACTTC. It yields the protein CASSSRTSASYEQYF.